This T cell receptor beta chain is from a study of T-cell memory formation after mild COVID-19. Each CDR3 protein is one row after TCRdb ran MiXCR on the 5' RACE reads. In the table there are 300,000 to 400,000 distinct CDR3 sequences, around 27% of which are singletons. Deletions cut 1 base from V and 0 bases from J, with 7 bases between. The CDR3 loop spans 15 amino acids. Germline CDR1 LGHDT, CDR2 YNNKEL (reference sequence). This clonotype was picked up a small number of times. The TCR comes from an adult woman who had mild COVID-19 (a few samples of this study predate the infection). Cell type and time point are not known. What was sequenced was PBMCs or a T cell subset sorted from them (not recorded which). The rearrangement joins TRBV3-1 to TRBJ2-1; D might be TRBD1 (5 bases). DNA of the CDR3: TGTGCCAGCAGCCAAGTGACAGTCTCCTACAATGAGCAGTTCTTC. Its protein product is CASSQVTVSYNEQFF.